The rows below give T cell receptor beta chains drawn from one sample of a study of neoadjuvant nivolumab and ipilimumab in lung cancer. Here immunoSEQ multiplex PCR was the method, and the copy in TCRdb shows in-frame clones only, minus some. The table shows approximately 9,600 clones, with about 80% occurring only once. Sequencing was performed on tumor tissue, taken after neoadjuvant nivolumab, alone or with ipilimumab, at or shortly before surgery. These receptors originate from an adult with non-small cell lung cancer. Each CDR3 is given with its conserved first and last residue. A D gene is named only where the DNA matches it firmly. For some rows the clone size is stated as once, few or many, or as a class when expanded; others skip it.

d_gene | len | j_gene | abundance | v_gene | CDR3aa | CDR3nt
TRBD1 | 16 | TRBJ2-7 | NA | TRBV7-9 | CASSLGAGQGVEEQYF | TGTGCCAGCAGCTTGGGGGCGGGACAGGGGGTGGAAGAGCAGTACTTC
NA | 14 | TRBJ1-3 | NA | TRBV30 | CAWRPGGSGNTIYF | TGTGCCTGGAGACCGGGGGGATCTGGAAACACCATATATTTT
TRBD2 | 14 | TRBJ2-7 | NA | TRBV19 | CASRGTSGSSEQYF | TGTGCCAGTAGGGGGACTAGCGGGAGCAGCGAGCAGTACTTC
NA | 15 | TRBJ2-1 | NA | TRBV5-6 | CASSPSGSSYNEQFF | TGTGCCAGCAGCCCAAGTGGGAGTTCCTACAATGAGCAGTTCTTC
NA | 15 | TRBJ1-1 | few | TRBV10-3 | CAISPGQEESTEAFF | TGTGCCATCAGTCCAGGGCAAGAAGAGAGCACTGAAGCTTTCTTT
NA | 13 | TRBJ2-5 | NA | TRBV18 | CASSPGGPETQYF | TGTGCCAGCTCACCAGGTGGGCCGGAGACCCAGTACTTC
NA | 16 | TRBJ2-3 | NA | TRBV11-1 | CASSLGGGGPTDTQYF | TGTGCCAGCAGCTTGGGGGGTGGCGGCCCCACAGATACGCAGTATTTT
TRBD2 | 17 | TRBJ2-3 | NA | TRBV27 | CASSTGLREGRTDTQYF | TGTGCCAGCAGTACGGGTTTGCGGGAGGGCAGGACAGATACGCAGTATTTT
NA | 15 | TRBJ2-2 | once | TRBV4-1 | CASSPAGERAGELFF | TGCGCCAGCAGCCCCGCAGGGGAACGGGCCGGGGAGCTGTTTTTT
TRBD1 | 20 | TRBJ1-3 | NA | TRBV18 | CASSPLASGTGLTPRNTIYF | TGTGCCAGCTCACCACTGGCGTCCGGGACAGGGCTCACCCCCCGAAACACCATATATTTT
TRBD2 | 15 | TRBJ2-1 | NA | TRBV7-9 | CASSLRELAGNEQFF | TGTGCCAGCAGCCTGAGGGAGTTAGCGGGAAATGAGCAGTTCTTC
NA | 17 | TRBJ2-3 | NA | TRBV7-3 | CASSLNMASDGTDTQYF | TGTGCCAGCAGTCTTAATATGGCTAGCGACGGCACAGATACGCAGTATTTT
NA | 14 | TRBJ2-7 | NA | TRBV5-1 | CASSLGGLVTEQYF | TGCGCCAGCAGCTTGGGGGGGCTTGTCACCGAGCAGTACTTC
TRBD2 | 14 | TRBJ2-5 | NA | TRBV5-1 | CASSSGTSGSPIDF | TGCGCCAGCAGCTCAGGGACTAGCGGGAGTCCGATTGACTTC